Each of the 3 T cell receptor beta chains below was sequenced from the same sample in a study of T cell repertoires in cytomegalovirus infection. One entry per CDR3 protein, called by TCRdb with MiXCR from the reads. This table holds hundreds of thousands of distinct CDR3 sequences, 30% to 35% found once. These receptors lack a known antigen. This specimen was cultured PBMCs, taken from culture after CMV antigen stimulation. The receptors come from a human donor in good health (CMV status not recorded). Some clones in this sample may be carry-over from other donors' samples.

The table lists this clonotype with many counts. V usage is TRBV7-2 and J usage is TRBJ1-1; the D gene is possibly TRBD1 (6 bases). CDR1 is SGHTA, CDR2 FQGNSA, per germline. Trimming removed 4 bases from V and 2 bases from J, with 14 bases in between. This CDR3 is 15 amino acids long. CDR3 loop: CASSSGGRVNTEAFF. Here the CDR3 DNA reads TGTGCCAGCAGCTCCGGGGGCAGGGTAAACACTGAAGCTTTCTTT. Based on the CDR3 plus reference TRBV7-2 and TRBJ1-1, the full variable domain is GAGVSQSPSNKVTEKGKDVELRCDPISGHTALYWYRQSLGQGLEFLIYFQGNSAPDKSGLPSDRFSAERTGGSVSTLTIQRTQQEDSAVYLCASSSGGRVNTEAFFGQGTRLTVV.

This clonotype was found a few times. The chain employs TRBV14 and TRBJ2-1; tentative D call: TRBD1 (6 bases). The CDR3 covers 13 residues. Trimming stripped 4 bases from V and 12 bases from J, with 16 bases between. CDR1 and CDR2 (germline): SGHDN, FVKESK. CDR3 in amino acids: CASSPTGGRGQFF. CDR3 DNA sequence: TGTGCCAGCAGCCCGACAGGAGGTAGAGGGCAGTTCTTC.

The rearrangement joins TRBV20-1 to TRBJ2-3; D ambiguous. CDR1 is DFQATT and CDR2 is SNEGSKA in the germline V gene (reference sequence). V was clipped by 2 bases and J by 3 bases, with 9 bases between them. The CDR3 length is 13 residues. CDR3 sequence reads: CSARQTGTDTQYF. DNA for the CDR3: TGCAGTGCTAGACAGACCGGGACAGATACGCAGTATTTT.